One sample yielded the 23 T cell receptor beta chains listed below, sequenced in a study of tumor-infiltrating lymphocytes in primary liver carcinoma. Scientists recovered RNA and DNA together from around 18-30 mg of unsorted bulk tissue. From around 0.5 ug of total RNA, TCR beta-specific cDNA was reverse-transcribed using a constant-region primer. Construction of TCR beta libraries relied on three successive nested multiplex PCR rounds employing slightly modified ARM-PCR. The first two PCR rounds used TRBV1-TRBV30 primers with a Cbeta primer, 9 to 10 cycles each. TCRdb independently ran MiXCR on the multiplex PCR reads; one entry per CDR3 protein. The sample yields under 45,000 distinct CDR3 sequences, about three quarters seen once. Specimen: liver tumor tissue from sampling region 2. Described subset: tumor region T2, inferior pole. The receptor set was obtained from a man in his forties or fifties with primary liver carcinoma and hepatitis B virus infection.

Note on this clonotype: Compared with germline, one end of the junction differs, possibly owing to a read error. The chain recombines TRBV7-8 with TRBJ1-5, with D possibly TRBD1 on 5 matching bases. This CDR3 spans 14 amino acids. Germline assignment: CDR1 SGHVS and CDR2 FQNEAQ. The CDR3 nucleotides read TGTGCCAGCAATATGACAGCGGCAAATCAGCCTCAGCATTTT. Protein: CASNMTAANQPQHF.

Details on this clonotype: The junction does not match germline at one end; this may be a read error. The chain is built from TRBV6-5 and TRBJ2-6; TRBD1 is a possible D gene (5 bases). Germline CDR1 reads MNHEY; CDR2 reads SVGAGI. The CDR3 consists of 15 residues. The CDR3 coding sequence is TGTGCCAGCGGTTACGTAGGGGCTGGGGCCAGCATCCTGACTTTC. This gives the protein CASGYVGAGASILTF.

With respect to this clonotype: A much larger clone differs by one base, so this may be a read error. The conserved phenylalanine or tryptophan normally closing the CDR3 is absent here, so this likely arose from a read error. This chain uses TRBV7-2 with TRBJ1-4, with D hard to call. The germline V and J ends were trimmed by 1 base and 8 bases, with 14 bases remaining between them. The CDR3 loop spans 15 amino acids. Per germline, CDR1 SGHTA and CDR2 FQGNSA. The CDR3: CASSLGNYLREKLFL. CDR3 bases: TGTGCCAGCAGCTTAGGGAATTATCTGAGAGAAAAACTGTTTTTG.

A note on this clonotype: Germline is not matched at one junction end, which may reflect a read error. V usage is TRBV11-2 and J usage is TRBJ2-7, with D perhaps TRBD1 (5 bases). Germline CDR1 reads SGHAT; CDR2 reads FQNNGV. The CDR3 totals 14 residues. The CDR3: CASNSNRNSYEQNF. CDR3 coding DNA: TGTGCCAGCAACTCCAACAGGAACTCCTACGAGCAGAACTTC.

A remark on this clonotype: Since the CDR3 does not end with the conserved phenylalanine or tryptophan, this likely comes from a read error. The chain has TRBV11-3 and TRBJ2-1; unclear D gene. In germline, CDR1 is SGHNT, CDR2 YENEEA. The CDR3 loop spans 12 amino acids. CDR3 coding DNA: TGTGCCAGCAGCTTAAATGGCAATGTGCAGTTCTTA. It encodes CASSLNGNVQFL.

V and J are TRBV4-3 and TRBJ2-1; D unresolved. Germline-derived CDR1 and CDR2 are LGHNA and YSLEER. V lost 4 bases to trimming and J lost 16 bases, with 29 bases between them. This CDR3 is built from 16 residues. The CDR3 DNA sequence: TGCGCCAGCAGCCGCTTCTCCGAGACTGGGATGCAAGGGCACTTCTTC. Amino acids: CASSRFSETGMQGHFF.

The chain is built from TRBV29-1 and TRBJ2-3; D might be TRBD2 (6 bases). Per the germline V gene, CDR1 is SQVTM and CDR2 is ANQGSEA. V was cut by 8 bases and J by 2 bases, with 20 bases left in between. The CDR3 has 15 residues. The CDR3 DNA is TGCAGCACTAGTGGAGGGGACTTCTTCACAGATACGCAGTATTTT. The encoded protein is CSTSGGDFFTDTQYF.

About this clonotype itself: This may arise from a read error, as a much more abundant clone is one base away. The rearrangement joins TRBV24-1 to TRBJ2-1, with TRBD1 matching over 7 bases. V lost 6 bases, J lost 8 bases, and 9 bases stayed unmatched. This CDR3 has 14 residues. CDR1 is KGHDR, CDR2 SFDVKD, per germline. CDR3 region: CATSTGEGRDEQFF. In DNA form, the CDR3 reads TGTGCCACCAGTACAGGGGAAGGCCGCGATGAGCAGTTCTTC.

Note on this clonotype: The junction and the germline gene differ at one end; a read error may be behind it. This chain uses TRBV11-1 with TRBJ2-4; 13 nucleotides line up with TRBD2. The germline V gene encodes CDR1 SGHAT and CDR2 FQDESV (reference sequence). This CDR3 comprises 17 residues. CDR3 amino acids: CASSFPGTSGTKIIRYF. Written as DNA, the CDR3 is TGCGCCAGCAGCTTTCCCGGGACTAGCGGGACCAAAATCATTCGCTACTTC.

A note on this clonotype: A read error may explain this, as a much larger clone is one base away. V and J are TRBV28 and TRBJ2-1; the match to TRBD1 covers 9 bases. CDR3 length equals 15 residues. Germline V CDR1 and CDR2: MDHEN, SYDVKM. CDR3 sequence: CASSSPGQGSNGQFF. The DNA of the CDR3 is TGTGCCAGCAGCTCGCCGGGACAGGGTTCCAATGGGCAGTTCTTC.

Points on this clonotype: At one of its ends the junction is not consistent with the germline gene, which may arise from a read error. The chain links TRBV5-1 to TRBJ1-1, with a weak D call TRBD1 (5 bases). CDR3 length equals 16 residues. Germline CDR1 is SGHRS and CDR2 is YFSETQ. CDR3 coding DNA: TGCGCCAGTAGCTTGGCCATAAGACAGATGAACACTGAAGCTTTCTTT. Translated, it gives CASSLAIRQMNTEAFF.

This clonotype was detected only once. Germline and junction disagree at one end, which may indicate a read error. The gene calls are TRBV30 and TRBJ2-7, with D possibly matching TRBD2 (6 bases). Germline CDR1 GTSNPN, CDR2 SVGIG (reference sequence). The CDR3 sequence is 14 residues long. CDR3 amino acids: CAWIGGFSAYEQNF. CDR3 DNA sequence: TGTGCCTGGATAGGAGGGTTCAGCGCCTACGAGCAGAACTTC.

A word on this clonotype: A read error may be the cause here, since a much bigger clone is one base away. In DNA form, the CDR3 reads TGTGCCACTCGACTAGCGGGAGAGATCCAGTACTTC. Its translation: CATRLAGEIQYF. The chain employs TRBV19 and TRBJ2-5, with 12 bases fitting TRBD2. This CDR3 region has 12 residues. Germline V CDR1 and CDR2: LNHDA, SQIVND (reference sequence). Based on the CDR3 plus reference TRBV19 and TRBJ2-5, the full variable domain is DGGITQSPKYLFRKEGQNVTLSCEQNLNHDAMYWYRQDPGQGLRLIYYSQIVNDFQKGDIAEGYSVSREKKESFPLTVTSAQKNPTAFYLCATRLAGEIQYFGPGTRLLVL.

Worth noting for this clonotype: Mismatch with germline at one junction end may stem from a read error. This rearrangement joins TRBV10-3 to TRBJ1-2; tentative D call: TRBD1 (5 bases). This CDR3 spans 14 amino acids. The germline gives CDR1 ENHRY, CDR2 SYGVKD. CDR3 DNA: TGTGTCATCAGTGAATGGGGGAGCGGCTACGGCTACACCTTC. It translates to CVISEWGSGYGYTF.

A remark on this clonotype: Here the CDR3 omits its conserved ending phenylalanine or tryptophan, so a read error is the likely source. The genes are TRBV5-4 and TRBJ1-1; D not certain. In germline, CDR1 is SGHNT, CDR2 YYREEE (reference sequence). This CDR3 comprises 15 residues. Deletions cut 6 bases from V and 4 bases from J, with 19 bases between. The CDR3 loop reads CASTKGSALSTEAFL. CDR3 bases: TGTGCCAGCACCAAGGGCAGTGCGTTGAGCACTGAAGCTTTCTTA.

As concerns this clonotype: A junction end diverges from the germline sequence, so it may reflect a read error. The chain employs TRBV28 and TRBJ2-7; D is unresolved. Germline V gene sequence: CDR1 MDHEN, CDR2 SYDVKM. The CDR3 contains 12 residues. The chain's CDR3 is CTSSPDLLGQYF. DNA for the CDR3: TGTACCAGCAGCCCCGACCTCCTGGGGCAGTACTTC.

Notes on this clonotype: At one end, the junction sequence differs from germline, possibly due to a read error. This chain connects TRBV6-2 or TRBV6-3 to TRBJ2-6; D ambiguous. The CDR3 covers 16 residues. Germline V lookup: CDR1 MNHEY, CDR2 SVGEGT. Here the CDR3 DNA reads TGTACCAGCAAGGGCAGGTTTCCTTCATGGGCCAATGTCCTGACTTTC. It yields the protein CTSKGRFPSWANVLTF.

The sample holds a few counts of this clonotype. A read error may account for a junction end that differs from germline. In DNA, the CDR3 is TGTGTCAGCAGTCCGCGGACAGGTCTCACTGAAGCTTTCTTT. Residues: CVSSPRTGLTEAFF. This chain joins TRBV6-6 and TRBJ1-1; 7 nucleotides agree with TRBD1. The CDR3 runs 14 residues. Germline CDR1 is MNHNY and CDR2 is SVGAGI (reference sequence).

The table lists this clonotype with a few counts. This chain uses TRBV10-2 with TRBJ2-7; 9 bases agree with TRBD1. This CDR3 contains 14 residues. The germline gives CDR1 WSHSY, CDR2 SAAADI. V was pared by 9 bases and J by 4 bases, with 10 bases of the junction left unmatched. In DNA form, the CDR3 reads TGCGCCAGGACCGAGACAGGGGGAGGGTACGAGCAGTACTTC. Amino acids: CARTETGGGYEQYF.

The sample holds many counts of this clonotype. The chain combines TRBV2 with TRBJ2-1, with D perhaps matching TRBD2 (5 bases). Germline loops: CDR1 SNHLY, CDR2 FYNNEI. There are 13 residues in the CDR3. V was shortened by 7 bases and J by 5 bases, with 12 bases between the two germline ends. The CDR3 DNA follows: TGTGCCAGCACCCCTTTCGGGGACAATGAGCAGTTCTTC. Protein: CASTPFGDNEQFF.

Remarks on this clonotype: A junction boundary mismatches the germline segment, possibly from a read error. This CDR3 reads CASNRAGVWEAGELCF. Written as DNA, the CDR3 is TGTGCCAGCAACCGTGCGGGCGTTTGGGAGGCCGGGGAGCTGTGTTTT. The gene calls are TRBV28 and TRBJ2-2; weak D call: TRBD2 (6 bases). CDR1 MDHEN and CDR2 SYDVKM come from the germline V gene. CDR3 length: 16 residues. The full variable domain, completed using reference TRBV28 and TRBJ2-2, is DVKVTQSSRYLVKRTGEKVFLECVQDMDHENMFWYRQDPGLGLRLIYFSYDVKMKEKGDIPEGYSVSREKKERFSLILESASTNQTSMYLCASNRAGVWEAGELCFGEGSRLTVL.

Comment on this clonotype: At one of its ends the junction is not consistent with the germline gene, which may arise from a read error. The chain carries TRBV5-1 and TRBJ2-5, with 10 bases aligning to TRBD2. This CDR3 is 13 amino acids long. From germline, CDR1 is SGHRS and CDR2 YFSETQ. In nucleotides, the CDR3 is TGCGCCAGCAGGGGACTAGCGTCGGAGACTCAGTACTTC. Translating gives CASRGLASETQYF.

This chain uses TRBV11-1 with TRBJ2-3; 9 bases fit TRBD2. The CDR3 sequence is 16 residues long. CDR1 and CDR2 from the germline V gene are SGHAT and FQDESV (reference sequence). CDR3 nucleotides: TGTACCGGCAGCCCCTCCCCTAGCGGGGAGGCGTCTACGCAGTATTTT. Protein product: CTGSPSPSGEASTQYF.